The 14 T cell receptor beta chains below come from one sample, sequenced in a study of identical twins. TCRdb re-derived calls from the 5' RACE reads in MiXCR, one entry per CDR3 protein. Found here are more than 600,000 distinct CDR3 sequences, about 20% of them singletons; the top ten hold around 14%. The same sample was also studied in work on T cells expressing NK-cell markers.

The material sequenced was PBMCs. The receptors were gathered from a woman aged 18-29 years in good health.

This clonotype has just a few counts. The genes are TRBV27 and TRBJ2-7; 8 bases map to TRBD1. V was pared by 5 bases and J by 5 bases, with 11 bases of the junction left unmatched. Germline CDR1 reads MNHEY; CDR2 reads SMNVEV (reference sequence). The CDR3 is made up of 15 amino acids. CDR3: CASSITSDRAHEQYF. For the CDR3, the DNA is TGTGCCAGCAGTATTACTTCGGACAGGGCCCACGAGCAGTACTTC.

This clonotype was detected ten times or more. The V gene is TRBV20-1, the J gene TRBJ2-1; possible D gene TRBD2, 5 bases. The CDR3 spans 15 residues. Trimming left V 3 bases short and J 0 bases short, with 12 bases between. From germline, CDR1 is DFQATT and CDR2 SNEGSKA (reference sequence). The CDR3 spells CSARASRSSYNEQFF. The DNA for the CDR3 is TGCAGTGCTAGGGCTAGCCGCAGCTCCTACAATGAGCAGTTCTTC.

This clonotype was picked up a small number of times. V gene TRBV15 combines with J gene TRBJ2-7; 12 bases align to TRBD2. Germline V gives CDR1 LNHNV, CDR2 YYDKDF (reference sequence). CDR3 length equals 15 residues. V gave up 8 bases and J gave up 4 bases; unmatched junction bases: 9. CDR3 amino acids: CATRGLLAGGYEQYF. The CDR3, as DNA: TGTGCCACCCGAGGCTTACTAGCGGGGGGATACGAGCAGTACTTC.

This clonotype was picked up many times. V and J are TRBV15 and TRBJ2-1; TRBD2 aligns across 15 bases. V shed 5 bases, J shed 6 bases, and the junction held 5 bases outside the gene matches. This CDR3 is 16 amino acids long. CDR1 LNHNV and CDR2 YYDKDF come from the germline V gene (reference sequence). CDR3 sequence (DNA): TGTGCCACCAGCCTCGGGGGACTAGCGGGGGGCAATGAGCAGTTCTTC. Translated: CATSLGGLAGGNEQFF.

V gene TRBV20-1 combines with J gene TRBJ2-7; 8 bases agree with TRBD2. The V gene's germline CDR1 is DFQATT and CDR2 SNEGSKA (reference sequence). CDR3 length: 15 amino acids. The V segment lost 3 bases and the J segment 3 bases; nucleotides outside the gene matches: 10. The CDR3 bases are TGCAGTGCTAGGGCTACTAGCGGAGATTTCTACGAGCAGTACTTC. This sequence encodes CSARATSGDFYEQYF.

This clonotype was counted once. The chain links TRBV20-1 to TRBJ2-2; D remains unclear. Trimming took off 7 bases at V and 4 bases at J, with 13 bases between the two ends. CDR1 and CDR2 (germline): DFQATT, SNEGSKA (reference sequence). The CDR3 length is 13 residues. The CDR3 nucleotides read TGCAGTGTAACCCGGGCCCCCACCGGGGAGCTGTTTTTT. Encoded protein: CSVTRAPTGELFF.

For the CDR3, the DNA is TGTGCCAGCAGTTTCAGACTAGCGGGCCACTCCTACAATGAGCAGTTCTTC. Amino acid sequence: CASSFRLAGHSYNEQFF. The chain uses TRBV12-3 or TRBV12-4 and TRBJ2-1; the match to TRBD2 covers 10 bases. Trimming at V came to 3 bases and at J to 0 bases, leaving 5 bases not matched to a gene. The CDR3 loop spans 17 amino acids.

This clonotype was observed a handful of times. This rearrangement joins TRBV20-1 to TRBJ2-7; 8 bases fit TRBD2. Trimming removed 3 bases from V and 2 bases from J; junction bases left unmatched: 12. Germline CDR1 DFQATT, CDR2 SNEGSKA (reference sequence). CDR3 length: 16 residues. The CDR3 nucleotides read TGCAGTGCTAGCCCCTCAAGTAGCGGGGATCCCTACGAGCAGTACTTC. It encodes CSASPSSSGDPYEQYF.

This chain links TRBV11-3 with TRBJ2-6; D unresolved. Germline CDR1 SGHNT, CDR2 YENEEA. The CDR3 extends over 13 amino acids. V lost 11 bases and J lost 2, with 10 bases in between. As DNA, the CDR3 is TGTGCCCCCGATACCACTGGGGCCAACGTCCTGACTTTC. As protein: CAPDTTGANVLTF. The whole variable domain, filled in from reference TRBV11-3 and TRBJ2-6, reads EAGVVQSPRYKIIEKKQPVAFWCNPISGHNTLYWYLQNLGQGPELLIRYENEEAVDDSQLPKDRFSAERLKGVDSTLKIQPAELGDSAVYLCAPDTTGANVLTFGAGSRLTVL.

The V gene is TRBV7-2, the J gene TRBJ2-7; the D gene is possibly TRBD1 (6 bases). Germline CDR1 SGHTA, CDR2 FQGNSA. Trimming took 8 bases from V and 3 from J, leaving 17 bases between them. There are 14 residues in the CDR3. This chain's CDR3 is CASGGGQLVYEQYF. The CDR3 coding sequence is TGTGCCAGCGGGGGCGGACAGTTAGTCTACGAGCAGTACTTC.

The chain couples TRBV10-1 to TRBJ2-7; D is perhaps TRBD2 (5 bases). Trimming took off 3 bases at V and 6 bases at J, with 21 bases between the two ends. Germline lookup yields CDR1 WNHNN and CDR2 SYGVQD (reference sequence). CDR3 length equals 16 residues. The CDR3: CASSEWGSAKAGEQYF. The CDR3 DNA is TGCGCCAGCAGTGAATGGGGAAGCGCCAAGGCGGGCGAGCAGTACTTC.

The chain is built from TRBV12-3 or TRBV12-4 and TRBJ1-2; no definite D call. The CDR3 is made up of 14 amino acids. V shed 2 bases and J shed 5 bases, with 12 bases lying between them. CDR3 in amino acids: CASSLSQARYGYTF. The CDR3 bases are TGTGCCAGCAGTTTATCCCAGGCCCGTTATGGCTACACCTTC.

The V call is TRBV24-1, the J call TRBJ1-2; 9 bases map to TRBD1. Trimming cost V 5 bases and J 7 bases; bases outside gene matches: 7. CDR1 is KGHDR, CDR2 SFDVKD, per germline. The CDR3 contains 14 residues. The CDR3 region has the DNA TGTGCCACCAGTGGACGGGACAGGGTTTCTGGCTACACCTTC. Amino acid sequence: CATSGRDRVSGYTF.

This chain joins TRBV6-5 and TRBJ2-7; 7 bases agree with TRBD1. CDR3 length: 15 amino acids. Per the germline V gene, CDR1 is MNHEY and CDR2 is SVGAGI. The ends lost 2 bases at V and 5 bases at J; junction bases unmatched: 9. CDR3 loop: CASSYTWTGFHEQYF. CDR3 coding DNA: TGTGCCAGCAGTTACACTTGGACAGGTTTCCACGAGCAGTACTTC.